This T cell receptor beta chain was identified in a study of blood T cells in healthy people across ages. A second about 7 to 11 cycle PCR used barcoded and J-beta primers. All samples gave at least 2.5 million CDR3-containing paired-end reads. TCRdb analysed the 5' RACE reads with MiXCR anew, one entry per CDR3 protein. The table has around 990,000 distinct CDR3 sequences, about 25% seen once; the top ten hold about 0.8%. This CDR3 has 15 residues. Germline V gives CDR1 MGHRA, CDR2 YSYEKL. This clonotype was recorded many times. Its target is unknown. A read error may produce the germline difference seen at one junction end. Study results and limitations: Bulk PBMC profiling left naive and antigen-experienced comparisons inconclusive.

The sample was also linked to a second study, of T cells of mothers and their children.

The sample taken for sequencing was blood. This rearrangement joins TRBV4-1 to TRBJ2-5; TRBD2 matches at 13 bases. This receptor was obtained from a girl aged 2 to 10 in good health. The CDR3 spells CASSTSGRGQETQYF. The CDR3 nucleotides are TGTGCCAGCAGTACTAGCGGGAGGGGCCAAGAGACCCAGTACTTC.